This TCR beta chain was sequenced during a study of identical twins. Study results and caveats: Excess twin sharing in beta out-of-frame sequences was weaker.

CDR3 length equals 16 residues. Germline CDR1 MNHEY, CDR2 SVGAGI. The V and J ends lost 0 bases and 3 bases respectively, with 11 bases between them. This clonotype was recorded a few times. Its antigen remains unidentified. Template switching added a universal primer site, and cDNA bore unique molecular identifiers. TCRdb reanalysed the 5' RACE reads using MiXCR and keeps one entry per CDR3 protein. In the table there are 470,000 or so distinct CDR3 sequences, less than 25% of which are singletons. These data are also associated with another study on T cells expressing NK-cell markers. That source notes: In several donors, dominant NKG2C+ clonotypes were about 1.0-7.0% of CD8+ T cells.

The specimen was CD4+ T cells sorted from blood. This clonotype was obtained from a young woman in good health. The chain is built from TRBV6-5 and TRBJ2-2; possible D gene TRBD1, 5 bases. CDR3 sequence: CASSYSGAADTGELFF. CDR3 sequence (DNA): TGTGCCAGCAGTTACTCAGGGGCAGCTGACACCGGGGAGCTGTTTTTT.